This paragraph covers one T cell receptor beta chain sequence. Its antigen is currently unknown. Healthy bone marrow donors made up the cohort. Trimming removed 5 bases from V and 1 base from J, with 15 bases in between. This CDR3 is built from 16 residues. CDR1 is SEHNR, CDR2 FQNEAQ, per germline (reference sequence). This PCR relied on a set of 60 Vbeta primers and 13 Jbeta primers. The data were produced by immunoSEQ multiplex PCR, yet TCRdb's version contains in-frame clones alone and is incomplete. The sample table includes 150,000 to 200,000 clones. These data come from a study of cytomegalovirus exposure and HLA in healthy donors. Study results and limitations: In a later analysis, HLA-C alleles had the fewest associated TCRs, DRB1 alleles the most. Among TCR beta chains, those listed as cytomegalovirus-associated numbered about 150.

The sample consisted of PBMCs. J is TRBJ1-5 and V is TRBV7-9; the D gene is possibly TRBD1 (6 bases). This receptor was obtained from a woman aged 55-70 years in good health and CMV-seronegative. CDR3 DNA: TGTGCCAGCAGCCAAACCGGGACATCGAGCAATCAGCCCCAGCATTTT. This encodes CASSQTGTSSNQPQHF.